The sequence of this T cell receptor beta chain was determined in a study of blood T cell repertoires in COVID-19. Overall study: Collection of acute and convalescent COVID-19 samples took place in the United States, Italy and Spain. The analysed material was cDNA or gDNA that came from T cells, B-cell-depleted T cells, or PBMCs.

Methods used by the authors: Nucleated cell counts were estimated from reference gene primer amplification. Here immunoSEQ multiplex PCR was the method, and the copy in TCRdb shows in-frame clones only, minus some. V, J and clone size derive from that table, while D and trimming were established from the DNA sequence. Found here are roughly 190,000 clones, 88% of them singletons; the top ten hold around 6%. The CDR3 runs 12 residues. After removal of 10 bases from V and 8 bases from J, the junction contained 7 bases not matched to a gene. The V gene's germline CDR1 is ENHRY and CDR2 SYGVKD. This clonotype was obtained from a man aged 35 to 55 with active or convalescent COVID-19. The rearrangement links TRBV10-3 to TRBJ2-3, with 9 bases identical to TRBD2. Sequenced sample: peripheral blood. The CDR3 sequence: CATTGTSLTQYF. CDR3 nucleotides: TGTGCCACTACCGGGACTAGCCTTACGCAGTATTTT.